The 17 T cell receptor beta chains in this list originate from one sample, sequenced in a study of regulatory T cells in long-lasting Graves disease. As to time point: newly diagnosed GD, antithyroid drugs for less than 3 months. RNA isolated from PBMCs was used to make the TCR library. CDR3 regions were amplified by Arm-PCR using iRepertoire HTBI primers to build TCR beta libraries. MiXCR, run by TCRdb on the multiplex PCR reads, gives a single entry per CDR3 protein. The profile shows approximately 460,000 distinct CDR3 sequences, around 17% of them singletons. The same data also went into a second study, on T cells in Graves' hyperthyroidism and ophthalmopathy.

Sequenced material: peripheral blood mononuclear cells (PBMCs), taken at new diagnosis, from a patient treated with antithyroid drugs. The source of these receptors is a woman aged 25 to 39 with Graves disease.

As concerns this clonotype: Being one base from a much bigger clone, this may be a read error. The rearrangement uses TRBV20-1 and TRBJ1-1; TRBD1 might be the D (6 bases). The CDR3 is made up of 12 amino acids. The ends were cut back, 8 bases at V and 4 bases at J, with 14 bases in the middle. Looked up from germline, CDR1 is DFQATT and CDR2 is SNEGSKA (reference sequence). The CDR3 loop reads CSTGRGGTEAFF. DNA of the CDR3: TGCAGTACTGGTAGGGGGGGCACTGAAGCTTTCTTT.

V usage is TRBV7-2 and J usage is TRBJ2-7; the D gene is possibly TRBD2 (6 bases). Trimming shortened V by 5 bases and J by 0 bases, and 14 bases separated the two germline ends. Germline V lookup: CDR1 SGHTA, CDR2 FQGNSA. The CDR3 length is 15 residues. The CDR3 DNA reads TGTGCCAGCAGCCCCCGGGGCGGGATCTCCTACGAGCAGTACTTC. Translated: CASSPRGGISYEQYF.

This clonotype was detected many times. The chain links TRBV10-3 to TRBJ2-3; maybe TRBD2 (5 bases). The J call may be in error: the DNA end matches TRBJ2-5 better. Looked up from germline, CDR1 is ENHRY and CDR2 is SYGVKD. This CDR3 has 12 amino acids. The CDR3 region is CAISEEGSTQYF. CDR3 bases: TGTGCCATCAGTGAGGAGGGTAGTACCCAGTACTTC.

This clonotype was seen repeatedly, ten times or more. This chain connects TRBV10-2 to TRBJ2-5; 9 nucleotides match TRBD2. This CDR3 is 15 amino acids long. Trimming cost V 8 bases and J 4 bases; bases outside gene matches: 11. From germline, CDR1 is WSHSY and CDR2 SAAADI. CDR3 nucleotide sequence: TGCGCCAGCTCCCTGTGGCGACTAGCGGTAGAGACCCAGTACTTC. Translation: CASSLWRLAVETQYF.

The chain is built from TRBV7-2 and TRBJ1-1; D is ambiguous. The germline V gene encodes CDR1 SGHTA and CDR2 FQGNSA. The V end lost 7 bases, the J end lost 1 base, and 10 bases lay between the germline ends. The CDR3 runs 13 residues. Here the CDR3 DNA reads TGTGCCAGCAACTTTTTACCGAACACTGAAGCTTTCTTT. Its translation: CASNFLPNTEAFF.

This chain uses TRBV7-9 with TRBJ1-2; 10 bases line up with TRBD1. V dropped 5 bases and J dropped 0; count of bases not matched to a gene: 6. The CDR3 spans 16 residues. Germline CDR1 is SEHNR and CDR2 is FQNEAQ (reference sequence). The CDR3 region is CASSPTGGNANYGYTF. CDR3 nucleotide sequence: TGTGCCAGCAGCCCGACAGGGGGCAACGCTAACTATGGCTACACCTTC.

The chain carries TRBV10-3 and TRBJ2-2; 7 bases match TRBD2. CDR3 length equals 17 residues. The junction had 7 bases not matched to a gene; V was cut back by 3 bases and J by 0 bases. Germline V gene lookup returns CDR1 ENHRY and CDR2 SYGVKD. CDR3 in DNA: TGTGCCATCAGTGATCTGACTAGCTCCTCGAACACCGGGGAGCTGTTTTTT. This encodes CAISDLTSSSNTGELFF.

Notes on this clonotype: It differs at one base from a far larger clone, so likely a read error. V is TRBV2 and J is TRBJ2-1, with 8 positions matching TRBD2. Germline CDR1 reads SNHLY; CDR2 reads FYNNEI. V shed 8 bases, J shed 10 bases, and the junction held 13 bases outside the gene matches. The CDR3 loop spans 14 amino acids. The CDR3: CASQPSGSAYEQFF. Written as DNA, the CDR3 is TGTGCCAGCCAGCCCAGCGGGAGTGCATACGAGCAGTTCTTC.

There are a few counts of this clonotype. The V call is TRBV27, the J call TRBJ2-7, with D tentatively TRBD1 or TRBD2 (5 bases each). Between the trimmed V and J ends, which lost 8 bases and 5 bases, there was a span of 19 bases. The CDR3 totals 14 residues. Looked up from germline, CDR1 is MNHEY and CDR2 is SMNVEV (reference sequence). CDR3 DNA: TGTGCCAGCGGAAGCCGGGACGCGGCCCACGAGCAGTACTTC. Translation gives CASGSRDAAHEQYF.

The chain joins TRBV5-4 to TRBJ2-7, with D perhaps TRBD2 (6 bases). The CDR3 consists of 19 residues. Germline V CDR1 and CDR2: SGHNT, YYREEE (reference sequence). V lost 4 bases and J lost 5, with 31 bases in between. CDR3 loop: CASSPPPGGGPSGFHEQYF. In nucleotides, the CDR3 is TGTGCCAGCAGCCCTCCTCCGGGCGGAGGGCCCTCGGGGTTCCACGAGCAGTACTTC.

Only a few counts were recorded for this clonotype. This chain joins TRBV5-4 and TRBJ2-7; D gene unclear. The CDR3 sequence is 16 residues long. V was pared by 3 bases and J by 3 bases, with 19 bases between. Germline V gene sequence: CDR1 SGHNT, CDR2 YYREEE (reference sequence). The chain's CDR3 is CASSSDGPVSNYEQYF. The CDR3 nucleotides read TGTGCCAGCAGCTCTGACGGTCCGGTGAGTAACTACGAGCAGTACTTC.

In its sample, this clonotype was seen many times. The rearrangement links TRBV7-2 to TRBJ1-6, with a possible D match to TRBD1 (6 bases). CDR1 and CDR2 from the germline V gene are SGHTA and FQGNSA. CDR3 length equals 14 residues. V dropped 1 base and J dropped 8 bases, with 9 bases sitting between them. CDR3 nucleotides: TGTGCCAGCAGCTTAGAAAGGGGGGATTCACCCCTCCACTTT. Its translation: CASSLERGDSPLHF. Based on the CDR3 plus reference TRBV7-2 and TRBJ1-6, the full variable domain is GAGVSQSPSNKVTEKGKDVELRCDPISGHTALYWYRQSLGQGLEFLIYFQGNSAPDKSGLPSDRFSAERTGGSVSTLTIQRTQQEDSAVYLCASSLERGDSPLHFGNGTRLTVT.

This clonotype has more than one count but fewer than ten. The chain uses TRBV7-2 and TRBJ2-7, with D uncertain. Germline CDR1 SGHTA, CDR2 FQGNSA. This CDR3 comprises 12 residues. Deletions cut 5 bases from V and 2 bases from J, with 7 bases between. The CDR3 DNA is TGTGCCAGCAGCCCCTCTCCCTACGAGCAGTACTTC. It yields the protein CASSPSPYEQYF.

This clonotype was observed many times. The V call is TRBV7-2, the J call TRBJ2-1; D is uncertain. Per germline, CDR1 SGHTA and CDR2 FQGNSA. The V end lost 1 base, the J end lost 14 bases, and 15 bases lay between the germline ends. The CDR3 runs 13 residues. In DNA, the CDR3 is TGTGCCAGCAGCTTAGAGGGCCGGGCGCGCGAGTTCTTC. It specifies CASSLEGRAREFF.

This clonotype has a count of ten or more. This rearrangement joins TRBV11-3 to TRBJ2-3, with 11 bases aligning to TRBD2. CDR3 size: 18 residues. Germline V lookup: CDR1 SGHNT, CDR2 YENEEA. V lost 1 base to trimming and J lost 4 bases; unmatched junction nucleotides: 10. Here the CDR3 DNA reads TGTGCCAGCAGCTTAGCTCTACCGGGACTAGCGGATTCAGATACGCAGTATTTT. It translates to CASSLALPGLADSDTQYF. Based on the CDR3 plus reference TRBV11-3 and TRBJ2-3, the full variable domain is EAGVVQSPRYKIIEKKQPVAFWCNPISGHNTLYWYLQNLGQGPELLIRYENEEAVDDSQLPKDRFSAERLKGVDSTLKIQPAELGDSAVYLCASSLALPGLADSDTQYFGPGTRLTVL.

This clonotype was recorded many times. The rearrangement links TRBV12-3 or TRBV12-4 to TRBJ2-2; no firm D call. This CDR3 comprises 12 residues. Trimming removed 3 bases from V and 10 bases from J, with 9 bases in between. In DNA form, the CDR3 reads TGTGCCAGCAGTTTGGCTGGGGAGGAGCTGTTTTTT. Protein: CASSLAGEELFF.

The table lists this clonotype with a few counts. The chain recombines TRBV15 with TRBJ1-1; D is unresolved. V was pared by 0 bases and J by 4 bases, with 9 bases between. Germline-derived CDR1 and CDR2 are LNHNV and YYDKDF (reference sequence). The CDR3 runs to 14 residues. The CDR3 reads CATSRDGVTTEAFF. The CDR3 DNA follows: TGTGCCACCAGCAGAGATGGGGTAACCACTGAAGCTTTCTTT. The complete variable domain, with remaining parts taken from reference TRBV15 and TRBJ1-1, reads DAMVIQNPRYQVTQFGKPVTLSCSQTLNHNVMYWYQQKSSQAPKLLFHYYDKDFNNEADTPDNFQSRRPNTSFCFLDIRSPGLGDTAMYLCATSRDGVTTEAFFGQGTRLTVV.